The following is a T cell receptor (beta chain) sequence with its context. Its antigen is as yet unknown. This entry is derived from a study of shared clonotypes between healthy human individuals. Naive CD8 cells comprised CD45RO-negative, CCR7-positively selected cells, excluding terminally differentiated effector memory CD45RA+ cells. General study points: Represented genetic and exposure-history diversity was restricted by having few donors. Among non-shared clonotypes, generation probabilities were lower than among those shared by all four donors.

On sorted subsets, replicate PCRs used roughly 190 ng DNA, or about 30,000 T cell genomes. The method was immunoSEQ multiplex PCR; TCRdb's version includes in-frame clones alone and lacks a portion of them. Here the sample spans just over 2,000,000 clones, around 96% being singletons. Between the trimmed V and J ends, which lost 6 bases and 8 bases, there was a span of 8 bases. The CDR3 extends over 12 amino acids. Germline CDR1 reads MDHEN; CDR2 reads SYDVKM. This sequence was found in a man younger than 35 in good health. The V call is TRBV28, the J call TRBJ1-6; D gene uncertain. The sequenced material came from naive CD8+ T cells sorted from blood. This CDR3 reads CASSFSYSPLHF. The CDR3 nucleotides read TGTGCCAGCAGCTTCAGTTATTCACCCCTCCACTTT.